A single sample gave rise to the 13 T cell receptor beta chains below, sequenced in a study of T-cell reconstitution after alpha-beta-depleted transplantation in children. The authors prepared the TCRbeta library with unique molecular identifiers. TCRdb ran MiXCR on the PCR reads and lists one entry per CDR3 protein. The sample records some 550,000 distinct CDR3 sequences, approximately 22% being singletons. Sequencing was performed on PBMCs, mostly from graft donor cells, taken 360 days after TCRalphabeta/CD19-depleted stem cell transplant. These receptors were obtained from a boy younger than two who had a stem cell transplant for acute myeloid leukemia, so the T cells may come from the graft donor.

Details on this clonotype: The junction departs from the called germline gene at one end, perhaps through a read error. The chain uses TRBV12-3 or TRBV12-4 and TRBJ2-5, with 14 bases identical to TRBD2. The CDR3 is made up of 18 amino acids. CDR3 in amino acids: CACSLLGLAGAYQETQYF. The CDR3 bases are TGTGCCTGCAGTCTTCTGGGACTAGCGGGGGCGTACCAAGAGACCCAGTACTTC.

The table lists this clonotype with a few counts. V is TRBV4-3 and J is TRBJ1-5, with D maybe TRBD1 (5 bases). V was cut by 0 bases and J by 7 bases, with 13 bases left in between. The germline gives CDR1 LGHNA, CDR2 YSLEER. The CDR3 spans 15 residues. The CDR3 spells CASSQDLAGGQPQHF. In DNA form, the CDR3 reads TGCGCCAGCAGCCAAGATTTGGCCGGGGGGCAGCCCCAGCATTTT.

This clonotype was seen only once. This chain joins TRBV3-1 and TRBJ2-2; possible D gene TRBD1, 6 bases. Germline V lookup: CDR1 LGHDT, CDR2 YNNKEL (reference sequence). V gave up 1 base and J gave up 3 bases, with 9 bases separating them. The CDR3 length is 15 residues. The CDR3: CASSQVTGYTGELFF. The CDR3 DNA sequence: TGTGCCAGCAGCCAAGTGACAGGTTACACCGGGGAGCTGTTTTTT.

The rearrangement joins TRBV28 to TRBJ2-7; no definite D call. The ends were cut back, 2 bases at V and 2 bases at J, with 10 bases in the middle. CDR3 size: 14 residues. Germline CDR1 and CDR2: MDHEN and SYDVKM. The CDR3: CASSLRPGAYEQYV. CDR3 nucleotide sequence: TGTGCCAGCAGTTTAAGGCCAGGCGCCTACGAGCAGTACGTC.

This chain joins TRBV5-6 and TRBJ2-7; D is perhaps TRBD1 (5 bases). CDR1 and CDR2 from the germline V gene are SGHDT and YYEEEE. Trimming stripped 2 bases from V and 6 bases from J, with 6 bases between. The CDR3 loop spans 11 amino acids. CDR3 nucleotide sequence: TGTGCCAGCAGCTTTAGGGGCGAGCAGTACGTC. Its translation: CASSFRGEQYV.

In this sample, this clonotype turned up many times. The chain recombines TRBV29-1 with TRBJ1-1; D is perhaps TRBD1 (6 bases). In germline, CDR1 is SQVTM, CDR2 ANQGSEA. V gave up 6 bases and J gave up 0 bases, with 14 bases separating them. The CDR3 loop spans 14 amino acids. The DNA for the CDR3 is TGCAGCGTACGCCCCAGGGGCGTGAACACTGAAGCTTTCTTT. Protein product: CSVRPRGVNTEAFF.

This chain uses TRBV5-6 with TRBJ2-7, with D perhaps TRBD1 (6 bases). Trimming took off 4 bases at V and 2 bases at J, with 10 bases between the two ends. Per the germline V gene, CDR1 is SGHDT and CDR2 is YYEEEE. The CDR3 is 13 amino acids. CDR3 sequence: CASSTGQTYEQYV. The CDR3 region has the DNA TGTGCCAGCAGCACGGGACAAACCTACGAGCAGTACGTC.

This clonotype was picked up many times. The chain carries TRBV15 and TRBJ2-3; D call uncertain. The germline gives CDR1 LNHNV, CDR2 YYDKDF (reference sequence). The CDR3 totals 16 residues. The V end lost 0 bases, the J end lost 0 bases, and 10 bases lay between the germline ends. CDR3 DNA sequence: TGTGCCACCAGCAGAGAAAGGTCAGCTAGCACAGATACGCAGTATTTT. This sequence encodes CATSRERSASTDTQYF.

This chain connects TRBV28 to TRBJ2-3, with 10 bases matching TRBD2. This CDR3 spans 15 amino acids. Germline CDR1 reads MDHEN; CDR2 reads SYDVKM. Germline trimming cut 2 bases from V and 4 bases from J; bases unmatched to any gene: 3. The CDR3 here is CASSLRGLASDTQYF. Written as DNA, the CDR3 is TGTGCCAGCAGTTTAAGGGGACTAGCGTCAGATACGCAGTATTTT.

This chain joins TRBV29-1 and TRBJ2-3; 11 nucleotides match TRBD2. The CDR3 is 14 residues long. J gave up 0 bases and V 5 bases, and 1 base lay outside the gene matches. Looked up from germline, CDR1 is SQVTM and CDR2 is ANQGSEA. CDR3 DNA sequence: TGCAGCGTTCTAGCGGGGGGCAGCACAGATACGCAGTATTTT. Protein sequence: CSVLAGGSTDTQYF.

In this sample, this clonotype turned up many times. This chain joins TRBV6-5 and TRBJ1-3; the D is unclear. CDR3 length: 15 amino acids. Deletions cut 2 bases from V and 2 bases from J, with 10 bases between. From germline, CDR1 is MNHEY and CDR2 SVGAGI. CDR3 bases: TGTGCCAGCAGTTACATGGCCCGCCCTGGAAACACCATATATTTT. Its protein is CASSYMARPGNTIYF.

This chain connects TRBV20-1 to TRBJ2-5; TRBD1 matches at 7 bases. The length of the CDR3 is 13 residues. The germline V gene has CDR1 DFQATT and CDR2 SNEGSKA (reference sequence). Trimming removed 3 bases from V and 2 bases from J; junction bases left unmatched: 3. The CDR3 DNA reads TGCAGTGCTAGGAGACAGGGACAAGAGACCCAGTACTTC. It translates to CSARRQGQETQYF.

This sequence joins TRBV28 and TRBJ1-4; TRBD1 matches 8 bases. Per the germline V gene, CDR1 is MDHEN and CDR2 is SYDVKM. The ends lost 5 bases at V and 8 bases at J; junction bases unmatched: 10. The CDR3 spans 15 residues. For the CDR3, the DNA is TGTGCCAGCAGTCCCCCTCACAGGGGGTACGAAAAACTGTTTTTT. Translated, it gives CASSPPHRGYEKLFF.